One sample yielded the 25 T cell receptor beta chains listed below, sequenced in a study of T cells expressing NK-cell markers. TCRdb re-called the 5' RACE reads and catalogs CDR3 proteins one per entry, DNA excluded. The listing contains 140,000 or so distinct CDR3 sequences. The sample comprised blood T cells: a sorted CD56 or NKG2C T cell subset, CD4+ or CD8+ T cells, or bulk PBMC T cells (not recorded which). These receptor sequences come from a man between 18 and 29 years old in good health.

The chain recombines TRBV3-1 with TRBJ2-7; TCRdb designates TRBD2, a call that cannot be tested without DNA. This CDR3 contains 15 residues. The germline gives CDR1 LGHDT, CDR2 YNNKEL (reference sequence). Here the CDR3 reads CASSQYRDFSYEQYF.

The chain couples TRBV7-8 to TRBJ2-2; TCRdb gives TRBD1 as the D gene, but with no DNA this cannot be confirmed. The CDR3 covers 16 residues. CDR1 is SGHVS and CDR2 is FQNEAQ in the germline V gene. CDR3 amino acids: CASSPWGGDQTGELFF.

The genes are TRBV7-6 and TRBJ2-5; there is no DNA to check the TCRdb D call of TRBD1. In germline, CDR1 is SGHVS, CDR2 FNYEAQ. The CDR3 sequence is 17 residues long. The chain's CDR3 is CASSPEGYWGGQETQYF.

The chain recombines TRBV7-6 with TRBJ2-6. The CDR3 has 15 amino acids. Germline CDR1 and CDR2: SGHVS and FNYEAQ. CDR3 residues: CASSLNRGGANVLTF.

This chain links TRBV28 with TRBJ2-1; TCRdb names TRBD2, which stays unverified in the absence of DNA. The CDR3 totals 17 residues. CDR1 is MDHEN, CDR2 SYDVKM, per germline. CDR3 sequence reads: CASSLPLLAGGDNEQFF.

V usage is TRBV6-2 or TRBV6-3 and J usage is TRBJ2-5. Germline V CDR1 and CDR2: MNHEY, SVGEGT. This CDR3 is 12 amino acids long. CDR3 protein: CASSTTLETQYF.

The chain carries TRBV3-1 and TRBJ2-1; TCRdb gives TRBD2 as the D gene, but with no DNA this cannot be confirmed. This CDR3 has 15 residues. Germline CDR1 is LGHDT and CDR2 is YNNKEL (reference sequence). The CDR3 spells CASSQEINSGNEQFF.

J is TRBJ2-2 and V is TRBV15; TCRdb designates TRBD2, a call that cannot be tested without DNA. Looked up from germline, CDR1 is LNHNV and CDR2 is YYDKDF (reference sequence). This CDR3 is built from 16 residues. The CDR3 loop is CATSTTSGRNTGELFF.

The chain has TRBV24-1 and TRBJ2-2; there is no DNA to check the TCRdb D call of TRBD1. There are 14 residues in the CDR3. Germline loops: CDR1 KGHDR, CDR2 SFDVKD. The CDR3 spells CATSSPGWTGELFF.

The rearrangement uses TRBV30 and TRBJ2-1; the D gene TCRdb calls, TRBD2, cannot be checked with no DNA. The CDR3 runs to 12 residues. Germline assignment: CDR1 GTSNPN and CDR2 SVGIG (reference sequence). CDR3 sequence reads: CAWSARRETEFF.

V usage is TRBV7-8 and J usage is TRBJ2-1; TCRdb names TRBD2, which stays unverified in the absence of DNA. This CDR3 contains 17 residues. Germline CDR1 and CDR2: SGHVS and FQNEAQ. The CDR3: CASSLLAGTSGHNEQFF. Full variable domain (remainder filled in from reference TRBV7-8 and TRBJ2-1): GAGVSQSPRYKVAKRGQDVALRCDPISGHVSLFWYQQALGQGPEFLTYFQNEAQLDKSGLPSDRFFAERPEGSVSTLKIQRTQQEDSAVYLCASSLLAGTSGHNEQFFGPGTRLTVL.

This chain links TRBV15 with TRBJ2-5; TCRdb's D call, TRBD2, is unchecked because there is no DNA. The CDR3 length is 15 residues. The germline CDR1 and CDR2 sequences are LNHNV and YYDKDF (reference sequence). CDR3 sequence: CATSTRRAAEETQYF. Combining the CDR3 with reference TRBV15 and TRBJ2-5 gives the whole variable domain DAMVIQNPRYQVTQFGKPVTLSCSQTLNHNVMYWYQQKSSQAPKLLFHYYDKDFNNEADTPDNFQSRRPNTSFCFLDIRSPGLGDTAMYLCATSTRRAAEETQYFGPGTRLLVL.

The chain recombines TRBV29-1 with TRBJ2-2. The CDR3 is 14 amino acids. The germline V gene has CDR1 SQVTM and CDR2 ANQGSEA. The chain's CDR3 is CSAVGSGNTGELFF.

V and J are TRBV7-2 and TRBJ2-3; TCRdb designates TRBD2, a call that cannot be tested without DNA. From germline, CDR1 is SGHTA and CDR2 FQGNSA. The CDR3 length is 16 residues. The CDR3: CASSLGTSGEEDTQYF.

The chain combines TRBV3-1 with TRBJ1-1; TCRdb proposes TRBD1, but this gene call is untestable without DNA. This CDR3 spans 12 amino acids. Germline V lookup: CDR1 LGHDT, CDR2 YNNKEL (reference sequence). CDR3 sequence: CASSHQGVTAFF.

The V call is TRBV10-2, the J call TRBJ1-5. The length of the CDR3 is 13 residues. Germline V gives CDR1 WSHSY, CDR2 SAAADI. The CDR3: CASSELGNQPQHF.

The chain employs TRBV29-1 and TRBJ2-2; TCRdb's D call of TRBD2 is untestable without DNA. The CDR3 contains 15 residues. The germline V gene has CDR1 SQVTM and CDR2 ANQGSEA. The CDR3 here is CSVTSGSGRPGELFF.

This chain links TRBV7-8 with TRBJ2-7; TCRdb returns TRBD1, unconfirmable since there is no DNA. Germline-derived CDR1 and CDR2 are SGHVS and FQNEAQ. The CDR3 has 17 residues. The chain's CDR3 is CASSAGTGGGFTYEQYF.

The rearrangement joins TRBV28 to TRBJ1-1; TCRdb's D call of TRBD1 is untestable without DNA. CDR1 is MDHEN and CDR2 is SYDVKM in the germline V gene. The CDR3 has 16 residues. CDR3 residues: CASSLSGGRGILEAFF.

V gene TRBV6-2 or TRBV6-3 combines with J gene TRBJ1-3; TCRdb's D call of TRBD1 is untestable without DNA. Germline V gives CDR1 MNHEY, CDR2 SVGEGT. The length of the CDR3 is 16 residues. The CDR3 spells CASSFPPTRTEGTIYF.

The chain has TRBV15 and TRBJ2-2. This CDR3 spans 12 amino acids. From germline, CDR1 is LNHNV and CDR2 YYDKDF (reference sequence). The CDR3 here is CATREITGELFF.

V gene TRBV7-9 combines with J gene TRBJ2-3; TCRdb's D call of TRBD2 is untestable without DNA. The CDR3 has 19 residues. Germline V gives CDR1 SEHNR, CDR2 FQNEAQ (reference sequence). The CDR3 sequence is CASRSGGNSGLEVTDTQYF.

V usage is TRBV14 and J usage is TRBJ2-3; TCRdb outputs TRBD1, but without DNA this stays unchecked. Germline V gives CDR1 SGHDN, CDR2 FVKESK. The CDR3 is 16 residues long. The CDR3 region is CASSQDTGGIWDTQYF.

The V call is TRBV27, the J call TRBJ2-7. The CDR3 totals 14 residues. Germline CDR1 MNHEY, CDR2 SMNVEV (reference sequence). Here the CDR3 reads CASSLSGSPYEQYF.

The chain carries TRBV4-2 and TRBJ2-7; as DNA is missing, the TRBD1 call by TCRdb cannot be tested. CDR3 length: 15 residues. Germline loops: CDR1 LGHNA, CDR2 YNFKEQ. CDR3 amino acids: CASSQGTGGNYEQYF.